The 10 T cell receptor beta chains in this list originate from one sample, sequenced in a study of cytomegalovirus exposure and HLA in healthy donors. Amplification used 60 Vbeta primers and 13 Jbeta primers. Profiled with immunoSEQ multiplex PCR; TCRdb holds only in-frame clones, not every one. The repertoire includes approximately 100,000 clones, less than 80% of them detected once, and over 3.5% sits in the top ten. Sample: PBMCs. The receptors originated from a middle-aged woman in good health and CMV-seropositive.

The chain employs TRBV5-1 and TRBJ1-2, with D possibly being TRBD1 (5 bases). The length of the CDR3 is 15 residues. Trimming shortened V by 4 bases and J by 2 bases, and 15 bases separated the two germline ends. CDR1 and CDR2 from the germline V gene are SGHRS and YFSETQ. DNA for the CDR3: TGCGCCAGCAGCCTCGGGACTCTAGGGAACTATGGCTACACCTTC. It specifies CASSLGTLGNYGYTF.

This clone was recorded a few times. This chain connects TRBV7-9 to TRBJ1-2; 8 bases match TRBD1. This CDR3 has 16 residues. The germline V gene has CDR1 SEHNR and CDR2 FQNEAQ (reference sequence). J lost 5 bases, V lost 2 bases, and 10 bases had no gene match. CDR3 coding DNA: TGTGCCAGCAGCTTATCGGCCGCAGGGGGCGATTATGGCTACACCTTC. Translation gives CASSLSAAGGDYGYTF.

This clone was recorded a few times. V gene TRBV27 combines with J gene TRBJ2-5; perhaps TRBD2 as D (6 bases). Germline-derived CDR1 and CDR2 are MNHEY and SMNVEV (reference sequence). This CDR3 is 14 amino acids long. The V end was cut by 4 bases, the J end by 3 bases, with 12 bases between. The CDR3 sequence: CASSSGTYKETQYF. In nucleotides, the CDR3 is TGTGCCAGCAGTTCCGGGACTTACAAAGAGACCCAGTACTTC.

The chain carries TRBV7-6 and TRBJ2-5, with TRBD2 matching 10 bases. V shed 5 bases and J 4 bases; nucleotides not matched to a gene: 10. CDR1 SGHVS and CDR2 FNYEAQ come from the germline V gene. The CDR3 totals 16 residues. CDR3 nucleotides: TGTGCCAGCAGCCTTAGCCTTAGCGGGAGGTCAGAGACCCAGTACTTC. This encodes CASSLSLSGRSETQYF.

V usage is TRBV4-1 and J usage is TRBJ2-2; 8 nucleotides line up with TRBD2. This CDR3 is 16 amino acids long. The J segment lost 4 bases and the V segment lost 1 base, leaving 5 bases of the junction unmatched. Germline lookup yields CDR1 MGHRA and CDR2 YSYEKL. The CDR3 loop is CASSQGSSGLTGELFF. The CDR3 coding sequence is TGCGCCAGCAGCCAAGGGTCTAGCGGGCTCACCGGGGAGCTGTTTTTT.

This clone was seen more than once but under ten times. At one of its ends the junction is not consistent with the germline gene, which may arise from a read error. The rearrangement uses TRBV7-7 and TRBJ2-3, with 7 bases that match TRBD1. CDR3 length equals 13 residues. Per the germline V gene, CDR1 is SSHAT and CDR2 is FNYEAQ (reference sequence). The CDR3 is CASSATGTDTQYF. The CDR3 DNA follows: TGTGCTAGCAGCGCGACAGGGACAGATACGCAGTATTTT.

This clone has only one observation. The CDR3 DNA reads as TGTGCCAGTCTCAACAGGGGGCACAGATATGGCTACACCTTC. This gives the protein CASLNRGHRYGYTF. This rearrangement joins TRBV19 to TRBJ1-2; 9 nucleotides align to TRBD1. The J segment lost 5 bases and the V segment lost 8 bases, leaving 9 bases of the junction unmatched. Germline CDR1 LNHDA, CDR2 SQIVND (reference sequence). The CDR3 contains 14 residues.

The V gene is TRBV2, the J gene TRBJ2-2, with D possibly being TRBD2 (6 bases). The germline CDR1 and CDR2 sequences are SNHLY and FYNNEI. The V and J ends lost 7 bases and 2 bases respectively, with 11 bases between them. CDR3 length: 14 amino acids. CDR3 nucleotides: TGTGCCAGCAAGGGACTCTTTAACACCGGGGAGCTGTTTTTT. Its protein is CASKGLFNTGELFF.

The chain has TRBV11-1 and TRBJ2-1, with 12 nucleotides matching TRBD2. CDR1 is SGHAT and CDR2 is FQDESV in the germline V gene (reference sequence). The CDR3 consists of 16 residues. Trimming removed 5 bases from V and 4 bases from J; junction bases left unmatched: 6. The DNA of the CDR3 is TGTGCCAGCAGCCCCCGACTAGCGGGAGATTACAATGAGCAGTTCTTC. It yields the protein CASSPRLAGDYNEQFF.

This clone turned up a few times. This chain's CDR3 is CASRDPGQANEKLFF. DNA for the CDR3: TGTGCCAGCAGGGACCCGGGACAAGCTAATGAAAAACTGTTTTTT. This chain joins TRBV25-1 and TRBJ1-4; a weak D match, TRBD1 (6 bases). The CDR3 consists of 15 residues. Germline V gene lookup returns CDR1 MGHDK and CDR2 SYGVNS. The V end was cut by 6 bases, the J end by 3 bases, with 14 bases between.